The clone carrying this T cell receptor beta chain was seen ten or more times. The target antigen is unknown. TCRdb re-analysed the 5' RACE reads in MiXCR, keeping a single row per CDR3 protein. The sample yields some 400,000 distinct CDR3 sequences, 6.2% seen once. The germline CDR1 and CDR2 sequences are SGHTA and FQGTGA. Trimming cost V 3 bases and J 7 bases, with 10 bases left between them. The CDR3 consists of 12 residues. The data are from a study of T cells after yellow fever vaccination. Whole-study results and caveats: The CD4 compartment and the CD8 compartment contained a small share of clonotypes in common. A weaker secondary response peaked on day 5, the primary on day 15. In post-booster samples, most primary-vaccination clones reappeared (just under 98% CD4, roughly 88% CD8).

This sample comprised PBMCs, obtained 5 days after the yellow fever booster vaccination. The V and J genes are TRBV7-3 and TRBJ2-7; D may be TRBD2 (5 bases). The TCR comes from a man aged 25 to 45 who received the YFV17D yellow fever vaccine. CDR3 in DNA: TGTGCCAGCAGCTTCGACACGGGGGAGCAGTACTTC. Protein sequence: CASSFDTGEQYF.